What follows are 26 T cell receptor beta chains derived from one specimen sequenced in a study of CD8 T cells in ankylosing spondylitis (dated by TCRdb to about 2017). Results and caveats for the whole study, not just this receptor: Blood from ankylosing spondylitis patients appeared to be characterized by a TCR beta motif composed of eight highly homologous amino acid variants.

No antigen is known for these receptors. The library relied on 5' RACE. The sample was run on an Illumina HiSeq 2500. TCRdb reworked the public reads: Q25 trimming with fastp, MiXCR clone assembly, productive beta chains retained. Every distinct CDR3 protein forms one entry, paired with its most common genes and DNA. This sample comprises 500,000 to 550,000 distinct CDR3 sequences, approximately 12% of them detected only once. Clones ranked in the top ten supply 6.5% to 7% of the sample. The sample consisted of blood, either unsorted or a sorted T cell fraction (not recorded which). All receptors come from a male donor with ankylosing spondylitis.

This clonotype occurred a few times. The V and J genes are TRBV29-1 and TRBJ2-3; a possible D gene is TRBD2 (5 bases). The V gene's germline CDR1 is SQVTM and CDR2 ANQGSEA. V was trimmed by 2 bases and J by 1 base, leaving 10 bases between them. The CDR3 spans 14 residues. The CDR3 region has the DNA TGCAGCGTTGAACCTTTGGGAGGCACAGATACGCAGTATTTT. It translates to CSVEPLGGTDTQYF.

This clonotype has more than one count but fewer than ten. The chain has TRBV10-3 and TRBJ2-6, with 8 bases that match TRBD1. The trim removed 9 bases at V and 2 bases at J, leaving 3 bases unmatched. This CDR3 has 14 residues. The germline CDR1 and CDR2 sequences are ENHRY and SYGVKD. The CDR3 nucleotides are TGTGCCATTCTACAGGGGGCTGGGGCCAACGTCCTGACTTTC. It encodes CAILQGAGANVLTF.

This clonotype was detected a few times. The chain uses TRBV3-1 and TRBJ2-5; perhaps TRBD1 as D (5 bases). CDR1 is LGHDT and CDR2 is YNNKEL in the germline V gene (reference sequence). V lost 0 bases, J lost 5 bases, and 16 bases lay in between. The CDR3 has 16 amino acids. CDR3 bases: TGTGCCAGCAGCCAAGAAGAGGACACAGTGCGGGAGACCCAGTACTTC. Its protein product is CASSQEEDTVRETQYF.

There are many counts of this clonotype. V is TRBV5-1 and J is TRBJ2-1, with 9 nucleotides matching TRBD1. The V gene's germline CDR1 is SGHRS and CDR2 YFSETQ. The V segment lost 6 bases and the J segment 1 base; nucleotides outside the gene matches: 5. The CDR3 has 15 amino acids. CDR3: CASTDRGGSYNEQFF. As DNA, the CDR3 is TGCGCCAGCACGGACAGGGGAGGTTCCTACAATGAGCAGTTCTTC.

This clonotype was counted only a few times. V is TRBV20-1 and J is TRBJ1-3; D not resolved. Deletions cut 0 bases from V and 7 bases from J, with 10 bases between. Germline V gives CDR1 DFQATT, CDR2 SNEGSKA (reference sequence). The CDR3 is 13 residues long. CDR3 sequence: CSARDTLRNTIYF. The DNA of the CDR3 is TGCAGTGCTAGAGATACCCTGCGGAACACCATATATTTT.

The chain couples TRBV3-1 to TRBJ2-1; the D gene is possibly TRBD1 (5 bases). Per the germline V gene, CDR1 is LGHDT and CDR2 is YNNKEL (reference sequence). The CDR3 length is 15 residues. Trimming cost V 2 bases and J 1 base, with 9 bases left between them. The CDR3: CASSQTQGSYNEQFF. Here the CDR3 DNA reads TGTGCCAGCAGCCAAACTCAGGGTTCCTACAATGAGCAGTTCTTC.

The J gene is TRBJ2-7, the V gene TRBV5-5; D is possibly TRBD1 (5 bases). The V gene's germline CDR1 is SGHKS and CDR2 YYEKEE (reference sequence). This CDR3 is built from 14 residues. The germline V and J ends were trimmed by 2 bases and 1 base, with 10 bases remaining between them. CDR3 sequence: CASSLQVNSYEQYV. The CDR3, as DNA: TGTGCCAGCAGCTTACAGGTAAATTCCTACGAGCAGTACGTC.

The chain is built from TRBV3-1 and TRBJ1-1, with D hard to call. Trimming cost V 1 base and J 1 base, with 7 bases left between them. Germline CDR1 LGHDT, CDR2 YNNKEL (reference sequence). The CDR3 contains 14 residues. CDR3 in DNA: TGTGCCAGCAGCCAAGGGCACCGGAACACTGAAGCTTTCTTT. Its translation: CASSQGHRNTEAFF.

The genes are TRBV20-1 and TRBJ2-1; no reliable D call. With 6 bases removed from V and 0 bases from J, the gap between germline ends came to 12 bases. CDR1 is DFQATT and CDR2 is SNEGSKA in the germline V gene (reference sequence). CDR3 size: 14 residues. The CDR3: CSARTFNSYNEQFF. The CDR3 nucleotides are TGCAGTGCCCGAACTTTTAACTCCTACAATGAGCAGTTCTTC.

V usage is TRBV16 and J usage is TRBJ2-3; 8 bases line up with TRBD1. Germline V CDR1 and CDR2: KGHSY, FQNENV. The V gene end was trimmed by 1 base and the J gene end by 2 bases; junction bases not matched to a gene: 5. This CDR3 has 16 amino acids. DNA for the CDR3: TGTGCCAGCAGCCAATGGGGACAGGAAGCCACAGATACGCAGTATTTT. It encodes CASSQWGQEATDTQYF. The full variable domain, its missing parts supplied by reference TRBV16 and TRBJ2-3, is GEEVAQTPKHLVRGEGQKAKLYCAPIKGHSYVFWYQQVLKNEFKFLISFQNENVFDETGMPKERFSAKCLPNSPCSLEIQATKLEDSAVYFCASSQWGQEATDTQYFGPGTRLTVL.

The chain couples TRBV7-8 to TRBJ1-2; D is undetermined. Between the trimmed V and J ends, which lost 5 bases and 4 bases, there was a span of 14 bases. CDR3 length: 14 residues. Germline CDR1 is SGHVS and CDR2 is FQNEAQ. The CDR3 reads CASSGDTAPYGYTF. The CDR3 DNA follows: TGTGCCAGCAGCGGCGACACCGCCCCCTATGGCTACACCTTC.

The V gene is TRBV20-1, the J gene TRBJ2-2; possibly TRBD2 for D (6 bases). This CDR3 region has 16 residues. Germline CDR1 DFQATT, CDR2 SNEGSKA (reference sequence). The V gene lost 0 bases and the J gene lost 2 bases, with 13 bases spanning the gap. The CDR3 here is CSARDRREANTGELFF. CDR3 sequence (DNA): TGCAGTGCTAGAGATAGGAGGGAGGCCAACACCGGGGAGCTGTTTTTT.

This clonotype was seen a handful of times. This chain links TRBV27 with TRBJ1-1; tentative D call: TRBD1 (5 bases). Looked up from germline, CDR1 is MNHEY and CDR2 is SMNVEV (reference sequence). This CDR3 contains 15 residues. V was cut by 4 bases and J by 3 bases, with 15 bases left in between. In nucleotides, the CDR3 is TGTGCCAGCAGTTCCCCCGCGGGGCGGGACACTGAAGCTTTCTTT. Translation gives CASSSPAGRDTEAFF.

This chain uses TRBV20-1 with TRBJ2-5; D is unresolved. CDR3 size: 13 residues. Germline loops: CDR1 DFQATT, CDR2 SNEGSKA (reference sequence). With 7 bases removed from V and 1 base from J, the gap between germline ends came to 13 bases. CDR3 sequence reads: CSVRDPTQETQYF. The CDR3 DNA sequence: TGCAGTGTCAGAGATCCAACCCAAGAGACCCAGTACTTC.

The chain couples TRBV3-1 to TRBJ2-7; no clear D. CDR3 length: 14 residues. CDR1 and CDR2 from the germline V gene are LGHDT and YNNKEL (reference sequence). V lost 0 bases to trimming and J lost 5 bases, with 11 bases between them. CDR3 coding DNA: TGTGCCAGCAGCCAAGACCCACAAAGCCACGAGCAGTACTTC. Protein sequence: CASSQDPQSHEQYF.

The V and J genes are TRBV5-1 and TRBJ2-1; TRBD1 agrees at 12 bases. The ends lost 4 bases at V and 4 bases at J; junction bases unmatched: 15. This CDR3 is built from 19 residues. Germline V gene sequence: CDR1 SGHRS, CDR2 YFSETQ. This CDR3 is CASSTGTGGLSGRYNEQFF. The CDR3, as DNA: TGCGCCAGCAGCACCGGGACAGGGGGCCTTAGCGGGCGATACAATGAGCAGTTCTTC.

This clonotype came up a few times. This rearrangement joins TRBV10-3 to TRBJ2-2, with 7 bases fitting TRBD2. The CDR3 extends over 16 amino acids. The J segment lost 4 bases and the V segment lost 6 bases, leaving 11 bases of the junction unmatched. Per germline, CDR1 ENHRY and CDR2 SYGVKD. The CDR3 here is CAIRSLLARSTGELFF. The DNA for the CDR3 is TGTGCCATCAGATCCTTACTAGCGCGGAGCACCGGGGAGCTGTTTTTT.

This clonotype was seen at least ten times. V usage is TRBV5-1 and J usage is TRBJ1-2; possible D gene TRBD1, 5 bases. The CDR3 covers 14 residues. Germline CDR1 SGHRS, CDR2 YFSETQ. The V end was cut by 0 bases, the J end by 2 bases, with 8 bases between. CDR3 nucleotides: TGCGCCAGCAGCTTGGGACAGAGGAACTATGGCTACACCTTC. Translating it yields CASSLGQRNYGYTF.

The CDR3 bases are TGTGCCAGCTCACCACCCATGGCCGAGCAGTACTTC. Translating gives CASSPPMAEQYF. V gene TRBV18 combines with J gene TRBJ2-7; D call uncertain. V dropped 0 bases and J dropped 6 bases, with 6 bases sitting between them. The CDR3 is 12 amino acids. The V gene's germline CDR1 is KGHSH and CDR2 LQKENI. Complete variable domain (other parts from reference TRBV18 and TRBJ2-7): NAGVMQNPRHLVRRRGQEARLRCSPMKGHSHVYWYRQLPEEGLKFMVYLQKENIIDESGMPKERFSAEFPKEGPSILRIQQVVRGDSAAYFCASSPPMAEQYFGPGTRLTVT.

The sample holds many counts of this clonotype. The genes are TRBV11-2 and TRBJ2-3; TRBD2 is a possible D gene (5 bases). Germline CDR1 is SGHAT and CDR2 is FQNNGV. Between the trimmed V and J ends, which lost 3 bases and 5 bases, there was a span of 12 bases. The CDR3 length is 14 residues. DNA for the CDR3: TGTGCCAGCAGCTTCGGGAATTCGGTAGATACGCAGTATTTT. Encoded protein: CASSFGNSVDTQYF.

This clonotype appeared a few times. The chain is built from TRBV4-2 and TRBJ1-5; D gene uncertain. This CDR3 has 15 amino acids. Germline V gene lookup returns CDR1 LGHNA and CDR2 YNFKEQ. The V end lost 0 bases, the J end lost 2 bases, and 8 bases lay between the germline ends. The CDR3 sequence is CASSQDTRGNQPQHF. The DNA for the CDR3 is TGTGCCAGCAGCCAAGATACAAGGGGCAATCAGCCCCAGCATTTT.

This clonotype was seen only a few times. The chain carries TRBV5-6 and TRBJ2-2; tentative D call: TRBD1 (6 bases). The germline V gene has CDR1 SGHDT and CDR2 YYEEEE. V was pared by 7 bases and J by 2 bases, with 15 bases between. This CDR3 has 15 amino acids. In DNA, the CDR3 is TGTGCCAGCGCCTACGACAGGCTTAACACCGGGGAGCTGTTTTTT. Amino acid sequence: CASAYDRLNTGELFF. The full variable domain, its missing parts supplied by reference TRBV5-6 and TRBJ2-2, is DAGVTQSPTHLIKTRGQQVTLRCSPKSGHDTVSWYQQALGQGPQFIFQYYEEEERQRGNFPDRFSGHQFPNYSSELNVNALLLGDSALYLCASAYDRLNTGELFFGEGSRLTVL.

This clonotype turned up a few times. The genes are TRBV7-8 and TRBJ2-4; 7 positions agree with TRBD2. V was pared by 0 bases and J by 3 bases, with 8 bases of the junction left unmatched. This CDR3 is built from 17 residues. Germline CDR1 SGHVS, CDR2 FQNEAQ. The CDR3 reads CASSLAPNRDYKNIQYF. The DNA of the CDR3 is TGTGCCAGCAGCTTAGCACCTAACCGGGACTACAAAAACATTCAGTACTTC.

The chain is built from TRBV3-1 and TRBJ1-5; D is ambiguous. CDR3 length equals 13 residues. Trimming took 1 base from V and 6 from J, leaving 7 bases between them. The germline V gene has CDR1 LGHDT and CDR2 YNNKEL (reference sequence). The CDR3 reads CASSQAQSQPQHF. DNA for the CDR3: TGTGCCAGCAGCCAAGCTCAAAGTCAGCCCCAGCATTTT.

This clonotype was observed a few times. The chain links TRBV20-1 to TRBJ2-5; 10 bases line up with TRBD2. The CDR3 is made up of 16 amino acids. Trimming removed 6 bases from V and 5 bases from J; junction bases left unmatched: 15. The germline gives CDR1 DFQATT, CDR2 SNEGSKA (reference sequence). The CDR3 DNA reads TGCAGTGCCACAGAGTTGGCTAGCGGGAGCCGGGAGACCCAGTACTTC. The encoded protein is CSATELASGSRETQYF.

J is TRBJ2-1 and V is TRBV20-1, with D possibly matching TRBD2 (6 bases). Trimming removed 8 bases at V and 3 bases at J, with 14 bases between. There are 13 residues in the CDR3. Germline V gives CDR1 DFQATT, CDR2 SNEGSKA (reference sequence). The CDR3 spells CSLNLASYNEQFF. The CDR3 bases are TGCAGTCTCAACCTAGCGAGCTACAATGAGCAGTTCTTC.